This TCR beta chain was profiled in a study of blood T cells in healthy people across ages. Findings of the study overall: There were more naive CD4+ cells and higher diversity in long-lived donors than in aged donors.

CDR3 size: 15 residues. Trimming at V came to 0 bases and at J to 9 bases, leaving 5 bases not matched to a gene. Looked up from germline, CDR1 is SGHRS and CDR2 is YFSETQ. For every donor, a draw yielded around 10 milliliters of peripheral blood. They isolated at least 6.5 million PBMCs from each sample. A minimum of 6 micrograms of total RNA was extracted per sample. A second PCR, run for about 7 to 11 cycles, used a sample-barcoded 5' primer plus a J-beta primer mix. TCRdb re-derived calls from the 5' RACE reads in MiXCR, one entry per CDR3 protein. The table lists 270,000 or so distinct CDR3 sequences, roughly 26% of them singletons. This clonotype has just a few counts. Its antigen remains unknown.

This TCR was recovered from a woman in her 70s in good health. The V call is TRBV5-1, the J call TRBJ2-1; 11 positions agree with TRBD2. The sample comprised blood. In DNA form, the CDR3 reads TGCGCCAGCAGCTTGGGTAGCGGGAGGGCCGCTGAGCAGTTCTTC. Residues: CASSLGSGRAAEQFF.